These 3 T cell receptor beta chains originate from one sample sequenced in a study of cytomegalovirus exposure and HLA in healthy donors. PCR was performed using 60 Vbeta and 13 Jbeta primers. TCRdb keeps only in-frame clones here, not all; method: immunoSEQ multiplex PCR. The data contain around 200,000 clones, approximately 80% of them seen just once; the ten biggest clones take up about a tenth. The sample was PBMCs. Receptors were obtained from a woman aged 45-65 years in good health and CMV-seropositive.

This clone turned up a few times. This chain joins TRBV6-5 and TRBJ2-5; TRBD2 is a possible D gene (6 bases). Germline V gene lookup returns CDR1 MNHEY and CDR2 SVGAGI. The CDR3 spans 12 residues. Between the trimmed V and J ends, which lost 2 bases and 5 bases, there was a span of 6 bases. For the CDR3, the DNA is TGTGCCAGCAGTTACGGGGGGGAGACCCAGTACTTC. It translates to CASSYGGETQYF.

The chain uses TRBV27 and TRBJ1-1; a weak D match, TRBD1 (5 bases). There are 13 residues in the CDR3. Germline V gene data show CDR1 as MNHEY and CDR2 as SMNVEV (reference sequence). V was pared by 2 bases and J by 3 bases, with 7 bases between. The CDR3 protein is CASSLQGYTEAFF. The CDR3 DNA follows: TGTGCCAGCAGTTTACAGGGCTACACTGAAGCTTTCTTT.

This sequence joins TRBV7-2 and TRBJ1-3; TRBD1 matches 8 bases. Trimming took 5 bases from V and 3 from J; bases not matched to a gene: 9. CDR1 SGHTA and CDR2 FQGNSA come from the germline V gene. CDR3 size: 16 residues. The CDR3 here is CASSQRTTGDGNTIYF. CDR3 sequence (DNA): TGTGCCAGCAGCCAAAGAACGACAGGGGATGGAAACACCATATATTTT.